This T cell receptor beta chain appears in the sequencing data of a study of blood T cell repertoires in COVID-19 (TCRdb year 2020). At the level of the whole study: Collaborator samples came from the United States, Italy and Spain and covered acute and convalescent phases of COVID-19. The samples were drawn from the first 160 participants of the ongoing ImmuneRACE study and from more than 1,000 subjects provided by 6 global collaborators. The prospective study material was composed of cDNA or gDNA derived from T cells, B-cell-depleted T cells, or PBMCs. Deeply sampled blood TCRbeta repertoires from subjects exposed to, actively infected with, or recovered from COVID-19 were included in the dataset. The sample metadata nearly always contained a de-identified subject ID, COVID-19 status, age in years and sex. Where available, HLA class I and class II types were obtained from metadata supplied by the sample provider rather than from assay-based typing. The repertoires were released in a freely available public database meant as a resource for research on the immune response to SARS-CoV-2.

TCRbeta CDR3 regions were amplified from genomic DNA using the immunoSEQ Assay, a bias-controlled multiplex PCR. The paper's processing steps were these. The number of nucleated cells in each sample was estimated from the amplification of reference gene primers within the assay. Sequence reads were collapsed and filtered to measure the absolute abundance of every unique TCRbeta CDR3 rearrangement. Productive Simpson clonality was computed per sample as the square root of Simpson's diversity index over productive rearrangements. This immuneACCESS table, as held by TCRdb, lists in-frame sequences with V and J called but not all clones. Of the missing ones, under half trace to an unresolved V gene in checked studies; the others have no known cause. The V and J calls and the clone size are those of that table, but D and trimming were determined from the DNA. The sample data list around 220,000 clones, and 84% of these were observed just once. The ten top clones hold 6.8% of the sample.

Comments on this clone: Its antigen has not been determined. Base qualities are not recorded, but no much larger clone differs from it by a single base.

Here is what the overall study found, with its caveats: The amount of clinical and demographic metadata varied by source and participant and was provided uncurated.

Enrolling through a virtual design, the prospective study's participants ranged in age from roughly 18 to 95 years and lived across approximately 25 United States geographic areas. Cohort assignment in the prospective study relied on participant-reported clinical history from a screening survey and a study questionnaire. Recovered participants in ImmuneRACE Cohort 3 were defined as having two consecutive negative NP/OP PCR tests, clearance from a healthcare professional, or resolution of symptoms. In the prospective study, mobile phlebotomists collected whole blood, serum and a nasopharyngeal or oropharyngeal swab from each participant. Participants in the prospective study had the option to provide additional blood draws and questionnaires over a 2-month period. Before DNA extraction, prospective study blood samples were shipped either frozen or at room temperature. The sequencing sample was made of PBMCs or T cells enriched from blood (not recorded which). This TCR came from a woman between 35 and 50 years old who had recovered from COVID-19.

The DNA sequence follows: TGTGCCAGCAGCCCCACTAGCCCCGATGAGCAGTTCTTC. This translates into CASSPTSPDEQFF. This chain joins TRBV7-9 to TRBJ2-1; perhaps TRBD2 is the D gene, with 6 bases matching. At the junction V is shortened by 5 bases and J by 8 bases, with 13 bases in between. CDR1 SEHNR and CDR2 FQNEAQ are derived from the germline V gene (reference sequence). Including the terminal cysteine and phenylalanine, the CDR3 comprises 13 residues. This entry keeps only the CDR3 DNA: 39 bases, framed from base 1.